The 25 T cell receptor beta chains below come from one sample, sequenced in a study of beta chain features in type 1 diabetes. Expressed TCRB transcripts were sequenced after all isolated RNA was converted to cDNA. Sequencing used immunoSEQ multiplex PCR; TCRdb keeps in-frame clones, though not all of them. This table holds just over 450,000 clones, over 25% found once. The sample was naive CD4+ T cells from blood. These receptors all stem from a young man in good health.

The DNA for the CDR3 is TGTGCCAGCAGGCTCTTTACAGGGTTAGCTAATGAAAAACTGTTTTTT. Translated: CASRLFTGLANEKLFF. The chain employs TRBV28 and TRBJ1-4; D might be TRBD1 (6 bases). CDR1 is MDHEN and CDR2 is SYDVKM in the germline V gene. V gave up 6 bases and J gave up 3 bases, with 17 bases separating them. The CDR3 totals 16 residues.

This clone was detected only a few times. This chain connects TRBV25-1 to TRBJ2-7; weak D call: TRBD1 (6 bases). CDR3 length equals 14 residues. Per the germline V gene, CDR1 is MGHDK and CDR2 is SYGVNS. V shed 1 base and J shed 3 bases, with 10 bases lying between them. CDR3 residues: CASSEFTGHYEQYF. The CDR3 bases are TGTGCCAGCAGTGAATTCACAGGGCACTACGAGCAGTACTTC.

V and J are TRBV7-9 and TRBJ2-1; 10 bases are a match to TRBD2. The CDR3 length is 15 residues. CDR1 is SEHNR and CDR2 is FQNEAQ in the germline V gene (reference sequence). The ends lost 5 bases at V and 6 bases at J; junction bases unmatched: 7. The CDR3 here is CASSPQLAGFNEQFF. CDR3 in DNA: TGTGCCAGCAGCCCCCAACTAGCGGGGTTCAATGAGCAGTTCTTC.

This clone came up a few times. V is TRBV7-2 and J is TRBJ1-1; 8 nucleotides line up with TRBD1. Germline V CDR1 and CDR2: SGHTA, FQGNSA. This CDR3 spans 15 amino acids. After removal of 4 bases from V and 1 base from J, the junction contained 5 bases not matched to a gene. CDR3 loop: CASSSPGTGNTEAFF. DNA for the CDR3: TGTGCCAGCAGCTCACCCGGGACAGGGAACACTGAAGCTTTCTTT.

This clone was counted only a few times. The V and J genes are TRBV10-3 and TRBJ2-1; TRBD2 matches 9 bases. The germline V gene has CDR1 ENHRY and CDR2 SYGVKD. The CDR3 has 14 amino acids. With 6 bases clipped from V and 6 bases from J, the junction kept 6 bases outside the gene matches. CDR3 in amino acids: CAIRLAGDGNEQFF. The CDR3 DNA is TGTGCCATCAGATTAGCGGGAGATGGCAATGAGCAGTTCTTC.

This sequence joins TRBV29-1 and TRBJ2-7, with D uncertain. Germline CDR1 reads SQVTM; CDR2 reads ANQGSEA. The CDR3 is 11 amino acids. Trimming pared 7 bases from V and 3 bases from J, leaving 10 bases between. The CDR3 DNA is TGCAGCGCCAGAGCCGACTACGAGCAGTACTTC. Translating it yields CSARADYEQYF.

The chain employs TRBV5-1 and TRBJ2-1; 10 nucleotides agree with TRBD2. V was clipped by 4 bases and J by 3 bases; unmatched bases: 4. The CDR3 length is 15 residues. The germline V gene encodes CDR1 SGHRS and CDR2 YFSETQ. The CDR3 here is CASSIRLAGYNEQFF. DNA of the CDR3: TGCGCCAGCAGCATACGACTAGCGGGCTACAATGAGCAGTTCTTC.

CDR3 sequence reads: CASSQVSGREGYGYTF. The CDR3 DNA sequence: TGCGCCAGCAGCCAAGTATCCGGCAGGGAGGGCTATGGCTACACCTTC. This chain connects TRBV4-3 to TRBJ1-2; maybe TRBD1 (5 bases). Trimming left V 1 base short and J 4 bases short, with 16 bases between. Germline CDR1 is LGHNA and CDR2 is YSLEER. CDR3 size: 16 residues.

In its sample, this clone was seen a few times. The chain has TRBV30 and TRBJ2-1; unclear D gene. Per germline, CDR1 GTSNPN and CDR2 SVGIG (reference sequence). CDR3 size: 12 residues. V dropped 3 bases and J dropped 5 bases, with 8 bases sitting between them. For the CDR3, the DNA is TGTGCCTGGAGCGCAATGAACAATGAGCAGTTCTTC. It encodes CAWSAMNNEQFF.

This clone has a handful of counts. The DNA for the CDR3 is TGCGCCAGCAGCTTGGACAGGGCGTCCCTCGGAGAGCAGTTCTTC. Its translation: CASSLDRASLGEQFF. The chain has TRBV5-1 and TRBJ2-1; weak D call: TRBD1 (6 bases). Per germline, CDR1 SGHRS and CDR2 YFSETQ. Trimming shortened V by 0 bases and J by 10 bases, and 17 bases separated the two germline ends. This CDR3 is 15 amino acids long.

In its sample, this clone was seen a few times. The chain couples TRBV18 to TRBJ2-3; D unresolved. The CDR3 length is 14 residues. Germline V CDR1 and CDR2: KGHSH, LQKENI. V was trimmed by 3 bases and J by 4 bases, leaving 11 bases between them. CDR3: CASSPTLVADTQYF. The CDR3, as DNA: TGTGCCAGCTCACCTACATTAGTTGCAGATACGCAGTATTTT.

CDR3 residues: CASSPRPGPSSYEQYF. The CDR3 nucleotides read TGTGCCAGCAGCCCTCGTCCGGGGCCCAGCTCCTACGAGCAGTACTTC. The chain carries TRBV9 and TRBJ2-7; D assignment may be TRBD1 or TRBD2 (5 bases each). The germline V and J ends were trimmed by 4 bases and 0 bases, with 17 bases remaining between them. The CDR3 has 16 amino acids. Per the germline V gene, CDR1 is SGDLS and CDR2 is YYNGEE.

This clone has a handful of counts. The V call is TRBV9, the J call TRBJ2-1; no reliable D call. The CDR3 spans 15 residues. V was shortened by 0 bases and J by 8 bases, with 15 bases between the two germline ends. The germline CDR1 and CDR2 sequences are SGDLS and YYNGEE. This CDR3 reads CASSVASVVSHEQFF. The CDR3 DNA follows: TGTGCCAGCAGCGTAGCCAGCGTCGTTAGCCATGAGCAGTTCTTC.

The rearrangement joins TRBV4-1 to TRBJ1-4; D unresolved. Trimming stripped 4 bases from V and 7 bases from J, with 10 bases between. The CDR3 sequence is 13 residues long. CDR1 is MGHRA and CDR2 is YSYEKL in the germline V gene. The CDR3 loop reads CASSPPPGEKLFF. The CDR3 DNA is TGCGCCAGCAGCCCGCCCCCGGGTGAAAAACTGTTTTTT.

The chain is built from TRBV5-4 and TRBJ2-5; D is ambiguous. Trimming took 0 bases from V and 5 from J, leaving 11 bases between them. Germline CDR1 SGHNT, CDR2 YYREEE (reference sequence). The CDR3 length is 14 residues. CDR3 sequence (DNA): TGTGCCAGCAGCTTGGGTGGAGTGGGGGAGACCCAGTACTTC. Its protein product is CASSLGGVGETQYF.

This clone showed up just a few times. V usage is TRBV7-7 and J usage is TRBJ2-2; TRBD1 matches 7 bases. Germline V lookup: CDR1 SSHAT, CDR2 FNYEAQ (reference sequence). V was pared by 5 bases and J by 1 base, with 4 bases of the junction left unmatched. The CDR3 has 15 amino acids. The chain's CDR3 is CASSRDRENTGELFF. DNA for the CDR3: TGTGCCAGCAGCCGGGACAGAGAGAACACCGGGGAGCTGTTTTTT.

The V gene is TRBV28, the J gene TRBJ2-5; no definite D call. Germline V CDR1 and CDR2: MDHEN, SYDVKM. V was pared by 2 bases and J by 1 base, with 14 bases between. This CDR3 is built from 16 residues. The CDR3 DNA reads as TGTGCCAGCAGTTTACCCCAAGGTCGGGCCCAAGAGACCCAGTACTTC. Encoded protein: CASSLPQGRAQETQYF.

V and J are TRBV7-2 and TRBJ2-3; D is possibly TRBD2 (6 bases). Germline assignment: CDR1 SGHTA and CDR2 FQGNSA. This CDR3 is 15 amino acids long. V was clipped by 3 bases and J by 3 bases, with 13 bases between them. The CDR3 DNA reads TGTGCCAGCAGCTTTCTTCGGGAGCCGACAGATACGCAGTATTTT. Its translation is CASSFLREPTDTQYF.

CDR3 coding DNA: TGCAGCGTTGGGCAGGTCTCTGGAAACACCATATATTTT. Translation gives CSVGQVSGNTIYF. V and J are TRBV29-1 and TRBJ1-3; no firm D call. Germline V gene data show CDR1 as SQVTM and CDR2 as ANQGSEA. Trimming removed 4 bases from V and 0 bases from J, with 7 bases in between. The CDR3 totals 13 residues.

CDR3 protein: CASSEGTRGVQNTQYF. CDR3 nucleotides: TGTGCCAGCAGTGAAGGGACCCGGGGAGTACAAAATACGCAGTATTTT. This chain uses TRBV6-1 with TRBJ2-3, with D possibly TRBD2 on 5 matching bases. The CDR3 is 16 amino acids. V lost 1 base and J 7 bases, leaving 18 bases between the germline ends. Germline assignment: CDR1 MNHNS and CDR2 SASEGT.

This rearrangement joins TRBV30 to TRBJ1-2; D is ambiguous. Germline lookup yields CDR1 GTSNPN and CDR2 SVGIG (reference sequence). The CDR3 has 12 amino acids. V gave up 2 bases and J gave up 13 bases, with 17 bases separating them. CDR3 amino acids: CAWSRFEGVITF. CDR3 in DNA: TGTGCCTGGAGTAGGTTCGAGGGAGTGATCACCTTC. The whole variable domain, remainder taken from reference TRBV30 and TRBJ1-2, is SQTIHQWPATLVQPVGSPLSLECTVEGTSNPNLYWYRQAAGRGLQLLFYSVGIGQISSEVPQNLSASRPQDRQFILSSKKLLLSDSGFYLCAWSRFEGVITFGSGTRLTVV.

Only a few counts were recorded for this clone. The CDR3: CATGGRAPETQYF. CDR3 DNA sequence: TGTGCCACGGGTGGGAGGGCCCCGGAGACCCAGTACTTC. V usage is TRBV28 and J usage is TRBJ2-5, with TRBD2 identical over 7 bases. The ends lost 10 bases at V and 5 bases at J; junction bases unmatched: 10. The CDR3 totals 13 residues. Germline V gives CDR1 MDHEN, CDR2 SYDVKM.

This clone has just a few counts. V is TRBV7-2 and J is TRBJ2-7; 10 positions match TRBD1. The germline V gene has CDR1 SGHTA and CDR2 FQGNSA. The junction had 7 bases not matched to a gene; V was cut back by 3 bases and J by 5 bases. The CDR3 consists of 15 residues. Here the CDR3 DNA reads TGTGCCAGCAGCTTGGGGGCCGGGACAGGGGACGAGCAGTACTTC. Translating it yields CASSLGAGTGDEQYF.

This clone was counted a few times. The chain recombines TRBV4-1 with TRBJ2-1; D is ambiguous. CDR1 is MGHRA and CDR2 is YSYEKL in the germline V gene. CDR3 length equals 12 residues. V was pared by 4 bases and J by 5 bases, with 6 bases between. For the CDR3, the DNA is TGCGCCAGCAGCCTTTGGGACAATGAGCAGTTCTTC. It yields the protein CASSLWDNEQFF.

This rearrangement joins TRBV15 to TRBJ2-7; D uncertain. V lost 8 bases, J lost 3 bases, and 11 bases lay in between. CDR1 LNHNV and CDR2 YYDKDF come from the germline V gene (reference sequence). The length of the CDR3 is 12 residues. CDR3 amino acids: CATAPDYYEQYF. The CDR3 bases are TGTGCCACCGCGCCGGATTACTACGAGCAGTACTTC.